What follows is one T cell receptor beta chain and its context. These data are taken from a study of blood T cell repertoires in COVID-19. Study details: COVID-19 samples from acute and convalescent phases originated in the United States, Italy and Spain.

Repertoires were generated with immunoSEQ multiplex PCR, while TCRdb's copy carries only in-frame clones and drops some. The table records approximately 100,000 clones, about 87% of them present only once. The receptor was derived from a woman in her thirties with acute or convalescent COVID-19. Sequencing input: peripheral blood.

CDR3 in DNA: TGTGCCAGCAGCGTTCCGACAGGGAAAAACATTCAGTACTTC. It codes for CASSVPTGKNIQYF. The chain carries TRBV9 and TRBJ2-4; TRBD1 matches at 7 bases. V shed 2 bases, J shed 4 bases, and the junction held 3 bases outside the gene matches. CDR1 and CDR2 (germline): SGDLS, YYNGEE. CDR3 length: 14 residues.